This is a list of T cell receptor beta chains from one sample in a study of metastatic and nonmetastatic thyroid tumors. MiXCR reprocessed the PCR reads for TCRdb. The sample contains under 20,000 clones, 3.5% to 4.5% of which appear only once. Sequenced: tumor tissue. All receptors come from a female donor with papillary thyroid cancer or a benign thyroid nodule (not recorded which). Some clones in this sample may be carry-over from other donors' samples. CDR3s include the opening cysteine and the closing phenylalanine or tryptophan. Each record gives: V gene, clone size, D gene, J gene, CDR3 DNA, CDR3 protein. A D gene is named only where the DNA matches it firmly. Size is omitted from some rows. Given values are once, few, many or a class for expanded clones.

>TRBV7-3|few|.|TRBJ1-3
TGTGCCAGCAGCTTAATCGCTTCTGGAAACACCATATATTTT
CASSLIASGNTIYF
>TRBV2|few|.|TRBJ2-3
TGTGCCAGCCACAAGAGCACAGATACGCAGTATTTT
CASHKSTDTQYF
>TRBV6-1|many|.|TRBJ1-2
TGTGCCAGCAGTGACCTTGACGGAACCTATGGCTACACCTTC
CASSDLDGTYGYTF
>TRBV6-1|many|.|TRBJ1-5
TGTGCCAGCAGTATCAGGGAGATGGATCAGCCCCAGCATTTT
CASSIREMDQPQHF
>TRBV6-2/TRBV6-3|.|TRBD1|TRBJ1-2
TGTGCCAGCAGAGCACCGGGACAGCGCTATTGCTACACCTTC
CASRAPGQRYCYTF
>TRBV24-1|.|.|TRBJ1-3
TGTGCCACCCCTCAGTCGAAGGGAGGAAACACCATATATTTT
CATPQSKGGNTIYF
>TRBV28|.|TRBD1|TRBJ1-6
TGTGCCAGCAGTTCGACAGGGCACTATAATTCACCCCTCCACTTT
CASSSTGHYNSPLHF
>TRBV6-1|few|.|TRBJ2-7
TGTGCCAGCACACAGGATGCCTACGAGCAGTACTTC
CASTQDAYEQYF
>TRBV28|few|TRBD2|TRBJ2-3
TGTGCCAGCAGGGAAAAGGGACTAGCGGGAGATACGCAGTATTTT
CASREKGLAGDTQYF
>TRBV20-1|medium-sized|.|TRBJ1-1
TGCAGTGCTAGAGCAGAGAACACTGAAGCTTTCTTT
CSARAENTEAFF
>TRBV28|.|TRBD1|TRBJ2-7
TGTGCCAGCAGTACGAGACAGGGGGCCTACGAGCAGTACTTC
CASSTRQGAYEQYF
>TRBV2|.|TRBD1|TRBJ1-4
TGTGCCAGCAGCGACCGACAGGGGACTAATGAAAAACTGTTTTTT
CASSDRQGTNEKLFF
>TRBV2|.|.|TRBJ2-7
TGCGCCAGCAGTGAGAACTACGAGCAGTACTTC
CASSENYEQYF
>TRBV27|few|.|TRBJ2-7
TGTGCCAGTGGGAGATCTGGGCCCTACGAGCAGTACTTC
CASGRSGPYEQYF
>TRBV29-1|.|TRBD2|TRBJ2-3
TGCAGCGTCATACTAGCGGGAGGGCCAGATACGCAGTATTTT
CSVILAGGPDTQYF
>TRBV2|.|TRBD1|TRBJ1-2
TGTGCCAGCAAAGGACAGGGGCCCTCCAACTATGGCTACACCTTC
CASKGQGPSNYGYTF
>TRBV9|medium-sized|TRBD1|TRBJ1-6
TGTGCCAGCAACAATTGGGGGGACAGTCGAAATTCACCCCTCCACTTT
CASNNWGDSRNSPLHF
>TRBV4-3|.|.|TRBJ2-6
TGCGCCAGCAGCCAAGAGTCGTCGGGCAGGGTCTCTGGGGCCAACGTCCTGACTTTC
CASSQESSGRVSGANVLTF
>TRBV28|.|TRBD1|TRBJ1-2
TGTGCCAGCAGTTCCCCGGACAGGGGAGGGGTCTACACCTTC
CASSSPDRGGVYTF
>TRBV20-1|.|.|TRBJ2-1
TGCAGTGCTACGGACAGTTGGAATGAGCAGTTCTTC
CSATDSWNEQFF
>TRBV3-1|medium-sized|TRBD1|TRBJ2-2
TGTGCCAGCAGCCAAGTGAACAGGGGGCGGGACGGGGAGCTGTTTTTT
CASSQVNRGRDGELFF
>TRBV4-3|few|.|TRBJ2-2
TGCGCCAGCAGCCAAGATTCAAGATCGAACACCGGGGAGCTGTTTTTT
CASSQDSRSNTGELFF
>TRBV29-1|.|TRBD1|TRBJ2-7
TGCAGCGCAAAAGGGGACAGGGGTTTTGAGCAGTACTTC
CSAKGDRGFEQYF
>TRBV28|few|.|TRBJ2-7
TGTGCCAGCAGCTTACGGGATGGGGGCGCGAGGGAGCAGTACTTC
CASSLRDGGAREQYF
>TRBV6-1|.|TRBD2|TRBJ2-3
TGTGCCAGCAGTCTTACTAGCGGGAGGACAGATACGCAGTATTTT
CASSLTSGRTDTQYF
>TRBV6-1|medium-sized|.|TRBJ2-5
TGTGCCAGCAGGGCGCCCACGGACTCCGGGACCCAGTACTTC
CASRAPTDSGTQYF
>TRBV6-2/TRBV6-3|.|.|TRBJ2-1
TGTGCCAGCATCCTCTATGCAAGACGCAACAATGGGCAGTTCTTC
CASILYARRNNGQFF
>TRBV24-1|few|.|TRBJ1-2
TGTGCCACCGGGGACTTAAACTATGGCTACACCTTC
CATGDLNYGYTF
>TRBV11-3|.|TRBD1|TRBJ2-7
TGTGCCAGCAGTTCCAGGGGGCTCTCGACCTACGAGCAGTACTTC
CASSSRGLSTYEQYF
>TRBV7-9|.|.|TRBJ1-2
TGTGCCAGCAGCTCACGTGCGGGGGGGGTGGCCTATGGCTACACCTTC
CASSSRAGGVAYGYTF
>TRBV20-1|few|TRBD2|TRBJ2-7
TGCAGTGCTAGAGCGGAGCGGGAAACCTACGAGCAGTACTTC
CSARAERETYEQYF
>TRBV20-1|few|.|TRBJ1-3
TGCAGTGCTAGCCTTCAGCAGTACTCTGGAAACACCATATATTTT
CSASLQQYSGNTIYF
>TRBV27|many|.|TRBJ2-7
TGTGCCAGCAGTACGGGACGAGACACCTACGAGCAGTACTTC
CASSTGRDTYEQYF
>TRBV24-1|few|.|TRBJ2-2
TGTGCCACCAGTTTGGGCACCGGGGAGCTGTTTTTT
CATSLGTGELFF
>TRBV6-1|few|TRBD2|TRBJ2-7
TGTGCCAGCAGGGACGGGACTAGGTCCCCCGAGCAGTACTTC
CASRDGTRSPEQYF
>TRBV6-1|.|.|TRBJ2-7
TGTGCCAGCAGGGTACTGATTTCGACCTACGAGCAGTACTTC
CASRVLISTYEQYF
>TRBV6-1|few|.|TRBJ1-6
TGTGCCAGCAGGGTAACGGATGGATCACCCCTCCACTTT
CASRVTDGSPLHF
>TRBV20-1|.|.|TRBJ2-3
TGCAGTGCTGACCCAGCAGGGTCGACAGATACGCAGTATTTT
CSADPAGSTDTQYF
>TRBV27|.|TRBD1|TRBJ1-1
TGTGCCAGCACACAGGGGATGATGAACACTGAAGCTTTCTTT
CASTQGMMNTEAFF
>TRBV7-9|few|.|TRBJ2-3
TGTGCCAGCAGCCCGATACCAGATACGCAGTATTTT
CASSPIPDTQYF